Following are 16 T cell receptor beta chains from one sample sequenced in a study of blood T cell repertoires in COVID-19. Sequenced by immunoSEQ multiplex PCR; TCRdb stores in-frame clones only, minus some. This repertoire shows about 180,000 clones, about three quarters found once; its top ten account for more than 25%. The material sequenced was peripheral blood. The receptors here all came from a woman aged 70-85 years with acute or convalescent COVID-19.

The rearrangement links TRBV3-1 (or the pseudogene TRBV3-2) to TRBJ1-5; D is ambiguous. The germline V gene has CDR1 LGHDT and CDR2 YNNKEL (reference sequence). The CDR3 has 14 residues. Trimming took off 2 bases at V and 6 bases at J, with 11 bases between the two ends. The CDR3 is CASSQRAGRQPQHF. The CDR3 coding sequence is TGTGCCAGCAGCCAAAGAGCTGGGCGTCAGCCCCAGCATTTT.

This clone was observed a handful of times. The gene calls are TRBV4-1 and TRBJ2-7; no reliable D call. V was trimmed by 3 bases and J by 9 bases, leaving 12 bases between them. This CDR3 is 12 amino acids long. Per the germline V gene, CDR1 is MGHRA and CDR2 is YSYEKL. CDR3 protein: CASSQPRGRQYF. The CDR3 region has the DNA TGCGCCAGCAGCCAGCCCCGAGGAAGGCAGTACTTC.

The chain has TRBV6-4 and TRBJ2-1, with 8 bases matching TRBD2. V lost 5 bases, J lost 9 bases, and 9 bases stayed unmatched. The CDR3 is 14 amino acids. From germline, CDR1 is MRHNA and CDR2 SNTAGT. CDR3 nucleotide sequence: TGTGCCAGCAGTTTAGGCGGGACTAGTCTTGAGCAGTTCTTC. Translated, it gives CASSLGGTSLEQFF.

The chain uses TRBV2 and TRBJ1-5, with 8 bases fitting TRBD1. Germline V gives CDR1 SNHLY, CDR2 FYNNEI. V lost 5 bases, J lost 8 bases, and 5 bases stayed unmatched. This CDR3 has 13 residues. The CDR3 protein is CASSSDRVEPQHF. CDR3 coding DNA: TGTGCCAGCAGTTCGGACAGGGTAGAGCCCCAGCATTTT.

The gene calls are TRBV7-9 and TRBJ2-5, with 9 bases fitting TRBD2. This CDR3 is built from 16 residues. The junction had 8 bases not matched to a gene; V was cut back by 1 base and J by 5 bases. In germline, CDR1 is SEHNR, CDR2 FQNEAQ (reference sequence). The CDR3 spells CASSLGVAGVGETQYF. As DNA, the CDR3 is TGTGCCAGCAGCTTAGGGGTAGCGGGAGTAGGTGAGACCCAGTACTTC.

The rearrangement joins TRBV6-5 to TRBJ2-5, with D maybe TRBD2 (5 bases). CDR1 is MNHEY, CDR2 SVGAGI, per germline. The CDR3 sequence is 14 residues long. Trimming cost V 8 bases and J 5 bases, with 18 bases left between them. The CDR3 DNA reads TGTGCCAGCGCGCTCAGGACCGGGATGGAGACCCAGTACTTC. Amino acids: CASALRTGMETQYF.

The chain recombines TRBV13 with TRBJ1-6; a weak D match, TRBD1 (5 bases). CDR1 is PRHDT and CDR2 is FYEKMQ in the germline V gene (reference sequence). V dropped 5 bases and J dropped 7 bases, with 21 bases sitting between them. There are 17 residues in the CDR3. The CDR3 region has the DNA TGTGCCAGCAGCCACCAACAGGTTTCGACCGGCAATTCACCCCTCCACTTT. It encodes CASSHQQVSTGNSPLHF.

This clone was detected only once. The genes are TRBV5-4 and TRBJ2-5; D perhaps matches TRBD2 (6 bases). V dropped 0 bases and J dropped 5 bases, with 14 bases sitting between them. Germline loops: CDR1 SGHNT, CDR2 YYREEE (reference sequence). This CDR3 spans 15 amino acids. The CDR3 spells CASSLGDGRRETQYF. In DNA, the CDR3 is TGTGCCAGCAGCTTGGGGGACGGGAGACGGGAGACCCAGTACTTC.

The V gene is TRBV24-1, the J gene TRBJ2-3; 10 nucleotides match TRBD1. The V and J ends lost 5 bases and 4 bases, in that order; junction bases with no gene match: 2. Germline V gives CDR1 KGHDR, CDR2 SFDVKD. There are 14 residues in the CDR3. CDR3 DNA: TGTGCCACCAGTGCCGGGACAGGGGCAGATACGCAGTATTTT. This translates into CATSAGTGADTQYF.

This clone has just a few counts. The gene calls are TRBV19 and TRBJ1-6; 10 bases align to TRBD1. Trimming at V came to 5 bases and at J to 6 bases, leaving 13 bases not matched to a gene. CDR1 is LNHDA and CDR2 is SQIVND in the germline V gene (reference sequence). CDR3 length: 18 residues. Here the CDR3 DNA reads TGTGCCAGTAGTGACTTTCTCCGGGACAGGGGAGGTAATTCACCCCTCCACTTT. The encoded protein is CASSDFLRDRGGNSPLHF.

This clone was counted once. The chain employs TRBV9 and TRBJ2-7, with TRBD1 matching 7 bases. The V segment lost 4 bases and the J segment 4 bases; nucleotides outside the gene matches: 11. The CDR3 loop spans 15 amino acids. Germline CDR1 is SGDLS and CDR2 is YYNGEE. CDR3 DNA: TGTGCCAGCAGCCCCCACCAGACAGGGTTTTACGAGCAGTACTTC. As protein: CASSPHQTGFYEQYF.

The V and J genes are TRBV5-1 and TRBJ2-1; D is possibly TRBD2 (5 bases). The length of the CDR3 is 12 residues. The V gene lost 2 bases and the J gene lost 8 bases, with 8 bases spanning the gap. Looked up from germline, CDR1 is SGHRS and CDR2 is YFSETQ. This chain's CDR3 is CASSFPGDEQFF. The CDR3 region has the DNA TGCGCCAGCAGCTTCCCCGGGGATGAGCAGTTCTTC.

This CDR3 reads CASSAGTGVNGYTF. The CDR3, as DNA: TGTGCCAGCAGTGCCGGGACAGGGGTGAATGGCTACACCTTC. The chain links TRBV2 to TRBJ1-2, with 10 bases fitting TRBD1. V shed 4 bases and J 6 bases; nucleotides not matched to a gene: 5. The germline CDR1 and CDR2 sequences are SNHLY and FYNNEI. The CDR3 spans 14 residues.

The chain employs TRBV19 and TRBJ2-1, with D tentatively TRBD2 (6 bases). The CDR3 is made up of 13 amino acids. Between the trimmed V and J ends, which lost 4 bases and 8 bases, there was a span of 12 bases. CDR1 is LNHDA and CDR2 is SQIVND in the germline V gene (reference sequence). CDR3 nucleotides: TGTGCCAGTAGTAGACTAGGGTCCCATGAGCAGTTCTTC. This gives the protein CASSRLGSHEQFF. Complete variable domain (other parts from reference TRBV19 and TRBJ2-1): DGGITQSPKYLFRKEGQNVTLSCEQNLNHDAMYWYRQDPGQGLRLIYYSQIVNDFQKGDIAEGYSVSREKKESFPLTVTSAQKNPTAFYLCASSRLGSHEQFFGPGTRLTVL.

The chain links TRBV9 to TRBJ1-5; D is unresolved. CDR1 is SGDLS and CDR2 is YYNGEE in the germline V gene. With 4 bases removed from V and 7 bases from J, the gap between germline ends came to 12 bases. This CDR3 comprises 13 residues. The CDR3 protein is CASSPHSSQPQHF. The CDR3 nucleotides are TGTGCCAGCAGCCCACATTCTTCGCAGCCCCAGCATTTT. Complete variable domain (other parts from reference TRBV9 and TRBJ1-5): DSGVTQTPKHLITATGQRVTLRCSPRSGDLSVYWYQQSLDQGLQFLIQYYNGEERAKGNILERFSAQQFPDLHSELNLSSLELGDSALYFCASSPHSSQPQHFGDGTRLSIL.

The chain carries TRBV6-5 and TRBJ2-3, with 12 bases aligning to TRBD2. V shed 7 bases, J shed 5 bases, and the junction held 4 bases outside the gene matches. Germline CDR1 MNHEY, CDR2 SVGAGI. The CDR3 totals 14 residues. For the CDR3, the DNA is TGTGCCAGCACTAGCGGGAGGGCCGGAGATACGCAGTATTTT. Translated: CASTSGRAGDTQYF.